Shown below are 12 T cell receptor beta chains from a single sample sequenced in a study of shared clonotypes between healthy human individuals. Naive CD8 populations comprised CD45RO-negative cells positively selected for CCR7, excluding terminally differentiated effector memory CD45RA+ cells. Only in-frame clones appear in the TCRdb table, and some are missing; sequencing was by immunoSEQ multiplex PCR. The repertoire holds roughly 2,000,000 clones, with about 94% as singletons. The sample consisted of naive CD8+ T cells sorted from blood. The source of these receptors is a man between 18 and 35 years old in good health.

The chain has TRBV5-1 and TRBJ1-1; no clear D gene. The CDR3 runs to 13 residues. Germline V gives CDR1 SGHRS, CDR2 YFSETQ. With 8 bases removed from V and 4 bases from J, the gap between germline ends came to 15 bases. The CDR3 sequence is CASTGRGVTEAFF. The CDR3 nucleotides read TGCGCCAGTACCGGTCGGGGTGTCACTGAAGCTTTCTTT. The full variable domain, completed using reference TRBV5-1 and TRBJ1-1, is KAGVTQTPRYLIKTRGQQVTLSCSPISGHRSVSWYQQTPGQGLQFLFEYFSETQRNKGNFPGRFSGRQFSNSRSEMNVSTLELGDSALYLCASTGRGVTEAFFGQGTRLTVV.

The V gene is TRBV4-1, the J gene TRBJ2-3, with a weak D call TRBD1 (6 bases). CDR1 is MGHRA and CDR2 is YSYEKL in the germline V gene. V was shortened by 3 bases and J by 14 bases, with 18 bases between the two germline ends. CDR3 length equals 13 residues. The CDR3 is CASSHPRVDRRYF. The CDR3 nucleotides read TGCGCCAGCAGCCACCCAAGGGTGGACAGAAGGTATTTT.

The V gene is TRBV30, the J gene TRBJ1-5, with 10 bases aligning to TRBD1. This CDR3 comprises 15 residues. The V and J ends lost 3 bases and 4 bases, in that order; junction bases with no gene match: 6. Germline-derived CDR1 and CDR2 are GTSNPN and SVGIG (reference sequence). CDR3 residues: CAWSEGTGANQPQHF. The CDR3 DNA reads as TGTGCCTGGAGCGAAGGGACAGGGGCTAATCAGCCCCAGCATTTT.

The gene calls are TRBV20-1 and TRBJ1-1; no definite D call. The V gene's germline CDR1 is DFQATT and CDR2 SNEGSKA (reference sequence). The CDR3 spans 11 residues. The CDR3 loop reads CKSTIGTEAFF. The CDR3, as DNA: TGCAAAAGTACAATAGGTACTGAAGCTTTCTTT.

This clone came up once. The gene calls are TRBV30 and TRBJ1-6, with D unclear. The germline V gene has CDR1 GTSNPN and CDR2 SVGIG (reference sequence). Trimming removed 8 bases at V and 13 bases at J, with 15 bases between. The CDR3 has 11 amino acids. As DNA, the CDR3 is TGTGCCGCTGAAACCGGGGAGCCCCTCCACTTT. Amino acid sequence: CAAETGEPLHF.

The chain has TRBV30 and TRBJ2-5, with D possibly matching TRBD2 (6 bases). This CDR3 has 12 residues. Trimming pared 1 base from V and 3 bases from J, leaving 6 bases between. The germline V gene encodes CDR1 GTSNPN and CDR2 SVGIG (reference sequence). The CDR3 region is CAWSGTKETQYF. Here the CDR3 DNA reads TGTGCCTGGAGTGGGACTAAAGAGACCCAGTACTTC.

The gene calls are TRBV5-1 and TRBJ2-1, with D unresolved. Germline V lookup: CDR1 SGHRS, CDR2 YFSETQ. The CDR3 spans 14 residues. The V end was cut by 0 bases, the J end by 7 bases, with 11 bases between. The DNA of the CDR3 is TGCGCCAGCAGCTTGGCCTCAAGGTGGAATGAGCAGTTCTTC. This codes for CASSLASRWNEQFF.

The chain carries TRBV4-3 and TRBJ2-7; TRBD1 matches at 8 bases. The germline V gene encodes CDR1 LGHNA and CDR2 YSLEER. The CDR3 has 17 residues. Trimming at V came to 0 bases and at J to 0 bases, leaving 7 bases not matched to a gene. The CDR3 nucleotides read TGCGCCAGCAGCCAAGAGTCGGGACAGGTTTTCTCCTACGAGCAGTACTTC. This sequence encodes CASSQESGQVFSYEQYF.

J is TRBJ2-6 and V is TRBV7-9, with no clear D. Germline lookup yields CDR1 SEHNR and CDR2 FQNEAQ (reference sequence). The CDR3 runs to 16 residues. V was cut by 1 base and J by 0 bases, with 7 bases left in between. The CDR3 region has the DNA TGTGCCAGCAGCTTAGACGGAAACTCTGGGGCCAACGTCCTGACTTTC. Encoded protein: CASSLDGNSGANVLTF.

To note about this clone: The sample contains more than one DNA sequence encoding this CDR3. The chain joins TRBV6-5 to TRBJ2-7, with D hard to call. Germline CDR1 reads MNHEY; CDR2 reads SVGAGI. The CDR3 has 14 amino acids. V was clipped by 0 bases and J by 2 bases, with 8 bases between them. The chain's CDR3 is CASSYSSGAYEQYF. The CDR3 region has the DNA TGTGCCAGCAGTTACTCGAGTGGAGCCTACGAGCAGTACTTC.

The genes are TRBV7-2 and TRBJ2-3; TRBD2 matches at 10 bases. CDR1 and CDR2 (germline): SGHTA, FQGNSA. There are 16 residues in the CDR3. With 5 bases clipped from V and 2 bases from J, the junction kept 7 bases outside the gene matches. CDR3 sequence (DNA): TGTGCCAGCAGCCCTTTAGCGGGAGGCGTCACAGATACGCAGTATTTT. This translates into CASSPLAGGVTDTQYF.

The genes are TRBV7-9 and TRBJ2-5; unclear D gene. The CDR3 has 11 amino acids. From germline, CDR1 is SEHNR and CDR2 FQNEAQ (reference sequence). V lost 4 bases, J lost 9 bases, and 9 bases lay in between. The DNA of the CDR3 is TGTGCCAGCAGCTCGGACCTCCCCCAGTACTTC. Its protein is CASSSDLPQYF.